This T cell receptor (beta chain) was found in a study of OX40 agonist ivuxolimab in advanced cancers. Context from the whole study: Ivuxolimab, which targeted the costimulatory receptor OX40 (CD134), was an agonistic, fully human IgG2 monoclonal antibody. Prior anti-PD-1, anti-PD-L1 or anti-CTLA-4 therapy was permitted, and approximately 40% of dose-escalation patients had received checkpoint inhibitors. Of the roughly 52 dose-escalation patients, hepatocellular carcinoma was present in approximately 20, melanoma in roughly 15, renal cell carcinoma in 9 and head and neck cancer in 9. In the dose-escalation cohort, 82.7% of patients were male, and the mean age was 60 years with a range of roughly 20 to 85. The purpose of peripheral TCRbeta sequencing was to test whether ivuxolimab changed TCR sequence diversity and led to clonal T-cell expansion. The paper covers the monotherapy dose-escalation part of the phase I ivuxolimab trial, which included N of about 50 patients. Intravenous ivuxolimab was administered to patients every 2 weeks at six dose levels: 0.01, 0.1, 0.3, 1.5, 3 and 10 mg/kg. Partial responses were achieved by three dose-escalation patients, of whom one had hepatocellular carcinoma and two had cutaneous melanoma.

Remarks on this clone: This receptor's antigen is unknown. The record has no base qualities; no much larger clone is one base away.

The trial excluded patients who had a history of autoimmune disease or who were on systemic immunosuppression. Peripheral blood for TCR sequencing was drawn from every dose cohort at baseline, at cycle 4 day 1 and at cycle 7 day 1. The samples were taken from a phase I, first-in-human, multicenter, open-label dose-escalation trial of ivuxolimab. Adults with locally advanced or metastatic melanoma, renal cell, hepatocellular, or head and neck squamous cell carcinoma were enrolled in the trial. Before TCR sequencing, CD4+ T cells and CD8+ T cells were sorted from peripheral blood as separate populations. Summary of the overall study and its limitations: The antigen specificity of the clonally expanded peripheral T cells was not determined. Clonal expansion of both CD4+ and CD8+ blood T cells was observed from baseline to week 6 at doses 0.1 to 3.0 mg/kg. In partial responders in the 0.1-3.0 mg/kg groups, normalized peripheral clonal expansion was found to be among the lowest, especially among CD8+ T cells. On average, CD8+ T cells showed more expanded clones than CD4+ T cells after ivuxolimab. Low levels of normalized T-cell clonal expansion were also seen in some nonresponding patients.

The CDR3 sequence holds 15 residues, the cysteine and phenylalanine included. The retained sequence is limited to the CDR3, 45 bases, with the frame set at the first base. According to the germline V gene, CDR1 reads MNHNS and CDR2 reads SASEGT. V is cut back by 7 bases and J by 5 bases, with 9 bases in the junction unmatched. Genomic DNA was extracted from sorted cells for sequencing of the TCRbeta CDR3 region. TCRbeta CDR3 regions were sequenced using the immunoSEQ Assay. TCRdb's version of the immuneACCESS table is confined to in-frame rearrangements and falls short of the full clone set. An unresolved V gene accounts for under half of the shortfall where checked; the remainder is of unknown origin. For this sample there are some 70,000 clones; approximately 90% appear just once. Clones ranked in the top ten supply around 1.1% of the sample.

Material: CD4+ or CD8+ T cells sorted from blood, obtained in a trial of the OX40 agonist ivuxolimab. The receptor's source is an adult with an advanced solid tumor such as melanoma, head and neck, liver or kidney cancer. The sequence links TRBV6-1 to TRBJ2-5; TRBD2 agrees with 11 junctional bases. The encoded CDR3 is CASKSGTSGDETQYF. The DNA sequence is as follows: TGTGCCAGCAAAAGCGGGACTAGCGGTGACGAGACCCAGTACTTC.